This TCR beta chain was sequenced during a study of human T cells and chemical hapten exposure. On the study more broadly: Patch testing placed 0.01% DPC on the upper back, with readings at 6 days. Findings and caveats of the study: Expanded TCRs formed significantly more large CDR3 similarity clusters than controls.

The table lists this clonotype with many counts. Its antigen remains unknown. V lost 5 bases, J lost 10 bases, and 8 bases stayed unmatched. The CDR3 is 15 amino acids. Germline V lookup: CDR1 MDHEN, CDR2 SYDVKM. TCRdb recomputed calls from the RACE reads with MiXCR, one row per CDR3 protein. The data show roughly 90,000 distinct CDR3 sequences, with roughly a tenth seen just once and about 1% held by the top ten. Time point: patch test 3, about 24 weeks after DPC sensitization. As to treatment: therapeutic diphenylcyclopropenone sensitization with weekly scalp DPC. The chain recombines TRBV28 with TRBJ2-1, with 13 bases that match TRBD2. This material consisted of whole blood, taken in connection with sensitization to the hapten diphenylcyclopropenone (DPC). This sequence originates from a woman between 25 and 40 years old with alopecia areata. Some clones in this sample may be carry-over from other donors' samples. CDR3 loop: CASSPRLAGGGEQFF. The DNA of the CDR3 is TGTGCCAGCAGTCCAAGACTAGCGGGAGGAGGAGAGCAGTTCTTC.